The sequence of this TCR beta chain was determined in a study of PD-L1 blockade in urothelial cancer. About the research overall: In 2014, patients got going on atezolizumab, taking 1,200 mg intravenously every 3 weeks.

This CDR3 region has 17 residues. V trimming: 1 base; J trimming: 5 bases; junction bases outside the gene matches: 7. Germline CDR1 LNHNV, CDR2 YYDKDF (reference sequence). The protocol was immunoSEQ multiplex PCR, while the TCRdb copy is restricted to in-frame clones and leaves out a portion. The sample has about 76,000 clones, 75% to 95% seen once; the top ten hold roughly 0.9%. Turning to this clone: Its matching antigen is unknown.

General study results and limits: Below-median pretreatment blood TCR clonality was a predictor of better survival.

Regarding time point: peripheral blood 6 weeks after treatment start. Sequenced material: PBMCs, taken around atezolizumab (anti-PD-L1) treatment. This receptor was identified in a woman aged 80 or older with urothelial cancer. The V and J genes are TRBV15 and TRBJ2-1; 11 bases agree with TRBD2. In DNA form, the CDR3 reads TGTGCCACCAGCAGAGTAGGCGGACTAGCGGGTCACAATGAGCAGTTCTTC. Translating gives CATSRVGGLAGHNEQFF.